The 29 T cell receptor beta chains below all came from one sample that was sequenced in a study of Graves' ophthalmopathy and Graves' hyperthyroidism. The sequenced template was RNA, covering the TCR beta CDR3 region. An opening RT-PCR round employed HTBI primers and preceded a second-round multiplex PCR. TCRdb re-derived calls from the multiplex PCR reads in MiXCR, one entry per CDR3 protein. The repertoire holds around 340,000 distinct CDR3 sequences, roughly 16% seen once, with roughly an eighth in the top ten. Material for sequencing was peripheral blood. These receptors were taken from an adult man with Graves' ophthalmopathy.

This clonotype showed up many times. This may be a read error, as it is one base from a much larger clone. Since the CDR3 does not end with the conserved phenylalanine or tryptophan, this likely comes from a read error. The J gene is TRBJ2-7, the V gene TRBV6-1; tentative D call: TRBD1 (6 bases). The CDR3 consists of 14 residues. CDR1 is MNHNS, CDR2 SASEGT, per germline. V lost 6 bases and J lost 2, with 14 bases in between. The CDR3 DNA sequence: TGTGCCAGCAGGCCAGCAGGGGAAACCTACGAGCAGTACTCC. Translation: CASRPAGETYEQYS.

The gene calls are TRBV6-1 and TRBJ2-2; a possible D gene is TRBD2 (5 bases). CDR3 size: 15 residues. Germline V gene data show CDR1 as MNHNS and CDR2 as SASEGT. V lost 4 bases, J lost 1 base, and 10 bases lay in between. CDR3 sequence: CASSGRTQNTGELFF. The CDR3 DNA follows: TGTGCCAGCAGTGGTAGGACTCAGAACACCGGGGAGCTGTTTTTT.

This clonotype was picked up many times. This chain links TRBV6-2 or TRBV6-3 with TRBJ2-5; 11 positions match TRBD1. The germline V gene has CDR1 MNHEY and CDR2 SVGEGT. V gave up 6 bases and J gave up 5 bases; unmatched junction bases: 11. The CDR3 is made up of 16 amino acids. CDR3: CASSRAGTGGDETQYF. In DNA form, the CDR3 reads TGTGCCAGCAGCCGCGCCGGGACAGGGGGGGATGAGACCCAGTACTTC.

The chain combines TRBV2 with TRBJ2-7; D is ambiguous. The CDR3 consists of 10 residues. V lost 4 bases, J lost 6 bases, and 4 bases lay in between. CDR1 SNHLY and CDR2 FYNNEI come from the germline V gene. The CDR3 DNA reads TGTGCCAGCAGTGGTGGCGAGCAGTACTTC. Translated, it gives CASSGGEQYF.

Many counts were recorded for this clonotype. CDR3 amino acids: CAWSVRGGYGEQYF. In DNA, the CDR3 is TGTGCCTGGAGTGTACGTGGAGGGTACGGCGAGCAGTACTTC. The genes are TRBV30 and TRBJ2-7; possible D gene TRBD2, 6 bases. The length of the CDR3 is 14 residues. V was shortened by 0 bases and J by 6 bases, with 15 bases between the two germline ends. Germline-derived CDR1 and CDR2 are GTSNPN and SVGIG (reference sequence).

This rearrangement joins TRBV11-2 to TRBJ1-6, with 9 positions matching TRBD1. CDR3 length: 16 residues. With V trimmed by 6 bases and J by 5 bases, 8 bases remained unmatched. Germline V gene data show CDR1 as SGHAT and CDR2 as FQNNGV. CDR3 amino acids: CASRTSGTGHNSPLHF. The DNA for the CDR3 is TGTGCCAGCAGAACGAGCGGGACAGGGCATAATTCACCCCTCCACTTT.

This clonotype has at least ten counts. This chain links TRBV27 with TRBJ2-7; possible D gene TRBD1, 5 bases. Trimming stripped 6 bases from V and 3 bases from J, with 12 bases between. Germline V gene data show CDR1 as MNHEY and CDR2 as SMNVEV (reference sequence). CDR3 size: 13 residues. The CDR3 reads CASRTDRNYEQYF. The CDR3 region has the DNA TGTGCCAGCAGAACCGACAGAAACTACGAGCAGTACTTC.

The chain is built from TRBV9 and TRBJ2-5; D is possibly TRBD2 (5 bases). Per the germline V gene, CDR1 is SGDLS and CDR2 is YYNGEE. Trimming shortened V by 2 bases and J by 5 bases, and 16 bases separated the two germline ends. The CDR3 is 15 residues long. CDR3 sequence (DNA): TGTGCCAGCAGCGTCAACGTCGGGATGGGCGAGACCCAGTACTTC. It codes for CASSVNVGMGETQYF.

CDR3 DNA sequence: TGCAGCGCAGGACAGGAAACCGTCGAGCAGTACTTC. This gives the protein CSAGQETVEQYF. The chain links TRBV29-1 to TRBJ2-7; the match to TRBD1 covers 7 bases. The CDR3 is 12 amino acids. Unmatched junction bases numbered 9, after V lost 7 bases and J lost 6 bases. Germline assignment: CDR1 SQVTM and CDR2 ANQGSEA.

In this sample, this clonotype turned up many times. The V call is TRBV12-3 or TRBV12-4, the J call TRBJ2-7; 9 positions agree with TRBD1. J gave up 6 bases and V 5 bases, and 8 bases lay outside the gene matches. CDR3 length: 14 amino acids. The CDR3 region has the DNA TGTGCCAGCAGTAGGGGACAGGGAGGCTCCGAGCAGTACTTC. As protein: CASSRGQGGSEQYF.

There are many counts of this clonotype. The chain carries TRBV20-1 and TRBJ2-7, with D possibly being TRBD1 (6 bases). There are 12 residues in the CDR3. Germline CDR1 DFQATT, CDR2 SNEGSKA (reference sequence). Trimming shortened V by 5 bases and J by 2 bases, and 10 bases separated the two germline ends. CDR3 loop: CSAPYRAYEQYF. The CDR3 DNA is TGCAGTGCTCCCTACAGGGCCTACGAGCAGTACTTC.

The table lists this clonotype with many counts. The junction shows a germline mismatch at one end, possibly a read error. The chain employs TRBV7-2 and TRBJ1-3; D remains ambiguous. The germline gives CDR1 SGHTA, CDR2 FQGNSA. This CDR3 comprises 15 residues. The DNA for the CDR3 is TGTGCCAGCAGTTTAGCAGGCAGCTCTGGAAACACCATATATTTT. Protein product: CASSLAGSSGNTIYF. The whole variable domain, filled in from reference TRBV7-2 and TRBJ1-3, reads GAGVSQSPSNKVTEKGKDVELRCDPISGHTALYWYRQSLGQGLEFLIYFQGNSAPDKSGLPSDRFSAERTGGSVSTLTIQRTQQEDSAVYLCASSLAGSSGNTIYFGEGSWLTVV.

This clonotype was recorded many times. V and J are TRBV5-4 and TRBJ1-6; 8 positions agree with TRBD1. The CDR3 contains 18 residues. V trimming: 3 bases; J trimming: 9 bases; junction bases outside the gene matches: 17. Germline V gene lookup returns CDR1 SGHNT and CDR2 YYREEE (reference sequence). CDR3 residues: CASSSGQATSLSSSPLHF. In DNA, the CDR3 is TGTGCCAGCAGCTCGGGACAGGCTACCTCATTGAGCAGTTCACCCCTCCACTTT.

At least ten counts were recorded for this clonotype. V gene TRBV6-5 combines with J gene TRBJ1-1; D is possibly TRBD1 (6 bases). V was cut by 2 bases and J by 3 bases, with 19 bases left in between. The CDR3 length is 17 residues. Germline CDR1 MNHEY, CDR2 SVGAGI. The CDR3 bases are TGTGCCAGCAGTTACCCAACAGGGAACGGAAGAGACACTGAAGCTTTCTTT. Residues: CASSYPTGNGRDTEAFF.

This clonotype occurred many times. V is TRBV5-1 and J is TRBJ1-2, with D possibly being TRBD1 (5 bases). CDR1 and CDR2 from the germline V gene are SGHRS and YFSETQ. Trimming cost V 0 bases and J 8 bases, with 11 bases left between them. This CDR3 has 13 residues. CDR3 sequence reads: CASSLVYRMGYTF. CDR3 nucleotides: TGCGCCAGCAGCTTGGTGTACAGGATGGGCTACACCTTC.

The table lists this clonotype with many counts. The CDR3 loop is CASSGRGINEAFF. The CDR3 bases are TGTGCCAGCAGCGGTAGAGGCATCAATGAAGCTTTCTTT. The rearrangement uses TRBV3-1 and TRBJ1-1; no firm D call. The V gene lost 5 bases and the J gene lost 7 bases, with 14 bases spanning the gap. Germline-derived CDR1 and CDR2 are LGHDT and YNNKEL (reference sequence). The CDR3 contains 13 residues.

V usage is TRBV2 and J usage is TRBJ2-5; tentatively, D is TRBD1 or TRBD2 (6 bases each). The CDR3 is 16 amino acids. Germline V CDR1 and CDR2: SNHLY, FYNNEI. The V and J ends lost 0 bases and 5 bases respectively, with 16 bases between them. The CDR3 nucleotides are TGTGCCAGCAGTGAAGCTCGCAGGGGAGGTAGGGAGACCCAGTACTTC. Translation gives CASSEARRGGRETQYF.

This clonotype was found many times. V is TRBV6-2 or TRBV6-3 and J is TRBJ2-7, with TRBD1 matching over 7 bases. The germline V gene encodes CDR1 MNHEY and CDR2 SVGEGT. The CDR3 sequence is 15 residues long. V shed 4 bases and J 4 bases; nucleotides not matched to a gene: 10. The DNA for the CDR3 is TGTGCCAGCAGTTCACACGCCGGGACAGCTTACGAGCAGTACTTC. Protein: CASSSHAGTAYEQYF.

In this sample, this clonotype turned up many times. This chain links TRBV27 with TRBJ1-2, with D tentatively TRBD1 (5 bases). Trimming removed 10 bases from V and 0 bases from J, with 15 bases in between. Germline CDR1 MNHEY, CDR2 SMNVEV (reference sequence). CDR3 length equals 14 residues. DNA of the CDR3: TGTGCCACCAGATTCGCAGGGACTAACTATGGCTACACCTTC. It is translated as CATRFAGTNYGYTF.

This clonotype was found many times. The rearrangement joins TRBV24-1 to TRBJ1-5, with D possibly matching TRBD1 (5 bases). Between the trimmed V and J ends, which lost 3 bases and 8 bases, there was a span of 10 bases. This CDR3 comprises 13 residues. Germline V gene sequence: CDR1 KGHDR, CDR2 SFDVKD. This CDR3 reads CATSDGQGEPQHF. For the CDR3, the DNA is TGTGCCACCAGTGATGGGCAAGGGGAGCCCCAGCATTTT.

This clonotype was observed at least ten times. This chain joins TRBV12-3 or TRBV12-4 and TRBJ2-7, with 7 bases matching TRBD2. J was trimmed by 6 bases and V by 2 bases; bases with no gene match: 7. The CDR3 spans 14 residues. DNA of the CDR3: TGTGCCAGCAGTTTAAGGACTAGAGAGTCCGAGCAGTACTTC. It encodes CASSLRTRESEQYF.

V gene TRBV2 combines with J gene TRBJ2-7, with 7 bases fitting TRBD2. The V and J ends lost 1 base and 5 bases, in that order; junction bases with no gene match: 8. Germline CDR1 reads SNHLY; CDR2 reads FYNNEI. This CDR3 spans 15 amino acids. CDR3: CASSEEMGGLNEQYF. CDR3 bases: TGTGCCAGCAGTGAAGAGATGGGAGGGTTGAACGAGCAGTACTTC.

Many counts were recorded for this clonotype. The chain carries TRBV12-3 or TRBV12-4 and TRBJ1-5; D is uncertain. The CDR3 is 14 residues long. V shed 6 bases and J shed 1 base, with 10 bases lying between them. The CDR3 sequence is CASRQTVSNQPQHF. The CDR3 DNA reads TGTGCCAGCAGGCAGACGGTGAGCAATCAGCCCCAGCATTTT.

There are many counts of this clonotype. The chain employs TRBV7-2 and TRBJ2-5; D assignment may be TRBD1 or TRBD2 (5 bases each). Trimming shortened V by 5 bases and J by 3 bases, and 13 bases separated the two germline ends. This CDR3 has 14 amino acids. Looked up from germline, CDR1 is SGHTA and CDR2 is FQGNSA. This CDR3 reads CASSPRRGEETQYF. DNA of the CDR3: TGTGCCAGCAGCCCCCGGAGAGGGGAAGAGACCCAGTACTTC.

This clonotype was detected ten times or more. CDR3 amino acids: CASSHRSGELFF. CDR3 nucleotide sequence: TGCGCCAGCAGTCATCGGTCCGGGGAGCTGTTTTTT. The gene calls are TRBV10-1 and TRBJ2-2, with D hard to call. Trimming took 5 bases from V and 6 from J, leaving 7 bases between them. The CDR3 has 12 residues. The germline V gene encodes CDR1 WNHNN and CDR2 SYGVQD (reference sequence).

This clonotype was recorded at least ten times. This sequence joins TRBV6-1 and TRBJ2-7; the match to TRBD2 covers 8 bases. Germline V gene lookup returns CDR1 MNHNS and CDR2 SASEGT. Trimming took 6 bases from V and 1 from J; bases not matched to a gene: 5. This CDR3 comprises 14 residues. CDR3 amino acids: CASRRAGESYEQYF. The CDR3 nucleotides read TGTGCCAGCAGGAGAGCGGGAGAGTCCTACGAGCAGTACTTC.

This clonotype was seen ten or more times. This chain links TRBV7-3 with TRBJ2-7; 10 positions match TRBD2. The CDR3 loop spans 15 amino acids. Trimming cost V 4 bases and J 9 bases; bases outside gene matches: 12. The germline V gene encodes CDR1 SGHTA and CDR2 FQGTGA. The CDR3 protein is CASSSPRASGRRQYF. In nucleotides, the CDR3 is TGTGCCAGCAGCTCCCCGAGGGCTAGCGGGAGAAGGCAGTACTTC.

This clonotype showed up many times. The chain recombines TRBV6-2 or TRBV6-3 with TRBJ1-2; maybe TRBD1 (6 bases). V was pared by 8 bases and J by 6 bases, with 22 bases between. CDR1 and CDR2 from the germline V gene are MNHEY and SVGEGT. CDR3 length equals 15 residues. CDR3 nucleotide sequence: TGTGCCAGCCTCGTCCGGGGGGGCGCATCAAATGGCTACACCTTC. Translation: CASLVRGGASNGYTF.

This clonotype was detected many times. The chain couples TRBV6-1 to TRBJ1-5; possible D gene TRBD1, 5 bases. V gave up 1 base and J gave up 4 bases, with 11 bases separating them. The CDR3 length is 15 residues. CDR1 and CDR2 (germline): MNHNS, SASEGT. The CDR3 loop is CASSEVGTVNQPQHF. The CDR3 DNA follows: TGTGCCAGCAGTGAAGTAGGGACTGTTAATCAGCCCCAGCATTTT.